A selection of T cell receptor beta chains follows, all from one sample in a study of cytomegalovirus exposure and HLA in healthy donors. Profiled with immunoSEQ multiplex PCR; TCRdb holds only in-frame clones, not every one. The sample yields roughly 130,000 clones, around 65% seen once. Sequenced sample: PBMCs. These receptors all come from a man aged 18 to 29 in good health and CMV-seronegative. Both conserved end residues are part of each CDR3. A D gene is named only where the DNA matches it firmly. Clone sizes are given selectively: once, few, many, or a class where the clone is expanded.

abundance	v_gene	j_gene	d_gene	len	CDR3nt	CDR3aa
NA	TRBV21-1	TRBJ2-1	NA	17	TGTGCCAGCAGCAACCGGGACAGGGGTGCGGAAAACAATGAGCAGTTCTTC	CASSNRDRGAENNEQFF
NA	TRBV27	TRBJ1-1	NA	12	TGTGCCAGCAGCCTGGACAGAAGTGAAGCTTTCTTT	CASSLDRSEAFF
few	TRBV5-4	TRBJ2-1	NA	15	TGTGCCAGCAGCTTGAGGATTGCGGGGTACAATGAGCAGTTCTTC	CASSLRIAGYNEQFF
once	TRBV5-6	TRBJ2-7	NA	15	TGTGCCAGCAGCTTGGGACAGACCATATCCTACGAGCAGTACTTC	CASSLGQTISYEQYF
few	TRBV19	TRBJ1-1	TRBD1	14	TGTGCCAGTCAGGACAGGCCCCTGAACACTGAAGCTTTCTTT	CASQDRPLNTEAFF
NA	TRBV19	TRBJ2-5	NA	14	TGTGCCAGTAGTATTATAGGGGGTCAAGAGACCCAGTACTTC	CASSIIGGQETQYF
NA	TRBV25-1	TRBJ2-3	TRBD1	15	TGTGCCAGCACCAGGACAGGGGTGTATTCAGATACGCAGTATTTT	CASTRTGVYSDTQYF
NA	TRBV9	TRBJ1-5	TRBD1	15	TGTGCCAGCAGCGAGGGGGCGTCGAGAGGTCAGCCCCAGCATTTT	CASSEGASRGQPQHF
NA	TRBV28	TRBJ1-1	TRBD1	18	TGTGCCAGCAGCTTCGTACCCTGGAGACAGGGGCTCAACACTGAAGCTTTCTTT	CASSFVPWRQGLNTEAFF
once	TRBV19	TRBJ1-2	NA	17	TGTGCCAGTAGTAGTTTCCGAGGGATTAACAATGGGAATGGCTACACCTTC	CASSSFRGINNGNGYTF
NA	TRBV9	TRBJ2-7	TRBD2	18	TGTGCCAGCAGCGTAGGGGATCTAGCGGGAAGAGTTAAGTACGAGCAGTACTTC	CASSVGDLAGRVKYEQYF
once	TRBV4-1	TRBJ2-2	TRBD2	18	TGCGCCAGCAGCCAAGGACCCATCGGGGGGGAGGACACCGGGGAGCTGTTTTTT	CASSQGPIGGEDTGELFF
NA	TRBV5-1	TRBJ2-7	NA	15	TGCGCCAGCAGCTTGGGGGGGCGGATCTCCTACGAGCAGTACTTC	CASSLGGRISYEQYF
NA	TRBV6-1	TRBJ2-1	NA	12	TGTGCCAGCAAGGCAGGATACAATGAGCAGTTCTTC	CASKAGYNEQFF
NA	TRBV4-2	TRBJ1-2	NA	18	TGTGCCAGCAGCCAAGATCTTGAAGGGGGACCCGTAATCTATGGCTACCCCTTC	CASSQDLEGGPVIYGYPF
NA	TRBV7-2	TRBJ2-7	TRBD2	16	TGTGCCTGCAGCCCTCTAGCGGGAGGCTCCATGTACGAGCAGTACTTC	CACSPLAGGSMYEQYF
few	TRBV6-5	TRBJ2-5	NA	14	TGTGCCAGCAGTTACTCGAGGCAGGGGGGGACCCAGTACTTC	CASSYSRQGGTQYF
NA	TRBV5-4	TRBJ1-2	TRBD1	13	TGTGCCAGCAGCCCTGGACAGGGGGATGGCTACACCTTC	CASSPGQGDGYTF